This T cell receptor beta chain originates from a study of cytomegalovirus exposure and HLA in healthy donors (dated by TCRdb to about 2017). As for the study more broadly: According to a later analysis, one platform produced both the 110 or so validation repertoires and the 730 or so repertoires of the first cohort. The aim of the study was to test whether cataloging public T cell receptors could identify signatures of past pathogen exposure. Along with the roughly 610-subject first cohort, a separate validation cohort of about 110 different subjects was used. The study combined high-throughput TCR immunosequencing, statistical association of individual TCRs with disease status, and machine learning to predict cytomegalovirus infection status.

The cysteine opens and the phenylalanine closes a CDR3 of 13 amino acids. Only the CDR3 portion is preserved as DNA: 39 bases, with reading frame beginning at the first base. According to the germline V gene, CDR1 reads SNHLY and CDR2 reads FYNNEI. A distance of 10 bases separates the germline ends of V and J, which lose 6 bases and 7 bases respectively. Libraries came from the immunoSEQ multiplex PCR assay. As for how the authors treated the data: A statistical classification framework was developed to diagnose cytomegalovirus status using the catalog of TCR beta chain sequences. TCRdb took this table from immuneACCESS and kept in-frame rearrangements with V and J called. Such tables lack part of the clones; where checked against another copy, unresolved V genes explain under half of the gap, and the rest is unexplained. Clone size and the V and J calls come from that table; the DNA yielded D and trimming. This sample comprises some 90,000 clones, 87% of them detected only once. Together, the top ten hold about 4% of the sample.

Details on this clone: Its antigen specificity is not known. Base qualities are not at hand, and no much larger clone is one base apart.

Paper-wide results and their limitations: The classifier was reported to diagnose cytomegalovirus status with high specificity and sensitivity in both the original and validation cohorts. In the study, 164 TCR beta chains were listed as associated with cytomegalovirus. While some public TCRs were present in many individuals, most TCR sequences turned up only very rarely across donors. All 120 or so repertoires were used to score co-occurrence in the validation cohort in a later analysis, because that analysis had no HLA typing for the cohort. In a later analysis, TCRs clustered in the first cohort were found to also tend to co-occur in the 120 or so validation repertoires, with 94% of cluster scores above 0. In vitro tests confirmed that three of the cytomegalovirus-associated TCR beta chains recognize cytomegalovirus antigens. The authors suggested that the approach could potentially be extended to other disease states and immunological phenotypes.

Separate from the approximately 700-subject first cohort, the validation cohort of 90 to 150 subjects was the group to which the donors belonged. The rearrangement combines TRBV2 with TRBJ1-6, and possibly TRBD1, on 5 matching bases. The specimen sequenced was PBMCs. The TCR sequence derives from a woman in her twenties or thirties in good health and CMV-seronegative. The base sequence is TGTGCCAGCAGAGGAGGGACGAATTCACCCCTCCACTTT. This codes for CASRGGTNSPLHF.